Included here is one TCR beta chain sequence, with context. Germline CDR1 MNHEY, CDR2 SVGEGT. This CDR3 is built from 15 residues. Trimming removed 5 bases from V and 0 bases from J, with 11 bases in between. This entry comes from a study of blood T cell repertoires in COVID-19. This table comes from immunoSEQ multiplex PCR, and its TCRdb copy is limited to in-frame clones, with some not included. The sample has about 70,000 clones; more than 80% are singletons. The material sequenced was peripheral blood. J is TRBJ1-5 and V is TRBV6-2 or TRBV6-3; unclear D gene. The source of this sequence is a woman older than 75 with active or convalescent COVID-19. The CDR3 sequence is CASSTGWYSNQPQHF. The CDR3 coding sequence is TGTGCCAGCAGTACGGGGTGGTATAGCAATCAGCCCCAGCATTTT.